This T cell receptor beta chain is from a study of T-cell reconstitution after alpha-beta-depleted transplantation in children. Whole-study findings and limits: As was reported, about two months after transplant, alpha-beta T cells came from several hundred expanded graft clones. The high TCRbeta diversity at day 60 in some patients came from surviving recipient T cells and thymic progenitors. T-cell numbers and diversity one year post-transplant derived largely from freshly generated T cells.

This clonotype was detected a few times. Antigen specificity is unknown. V was pared by 6 bases and J by 0 bases, with 15 bases between. Per the germline V gene, CDR1 is LGHNA and CDR2 is YNFKEQ. The CDR3 has 16 amino acids. Unique molecular identifiers were incorporated into the prepared TCRbeta library. TCRdb re-derived calls from the PCR reads in MiXCR, one entry per CDR3 protein. The sample holds about 240,000 distinct CDR3 sequences, about 25% seen once. The chain links TRBV4-2 to TRBJ1-5; D is uncertain. This TCR was recovered from a girl aged 2-15 years with Fanconi anemia, due to receive a stem cell transplant. The sequencing here drew on PBMCs, taken before TCRalphabeta/CD19-depleted stem cell transplant. CDR3 sequence (DNA): TGTGCCAGCAGGCAGGATCTGACATATAGCAATCAGCCCCAGCATTTT. This codes for CASRQDLTYSNQPQHF.